This T cell receptor beta chain was found in a study of identical twins. V was pared by 4 bases and J by 0 bases, with 12 bases between. The CDR3 is 15 residues long. In germline, CDR1 is SGHAT, CDR2 FQNNGV. This clonotype came up a few times. The antigen remains undetermined. The study, taken as a whole, reports: Fewer insertions were carried by abundant cord blood beta clonotypes, but none was seen in memory repertoires.

TCRdb called the 5' RACE reads again in MiXCR, with one record for every CDR3 protein. Of 500,000 or so distinct CDR3 sequences listed, around 20% were seen once; the top ten hold about 0.91%. Only healthy Caucasians were included as donors. These records were also assigned to another study, of T cells expressing NK-cell markers.

Sequences were obtained from CD4+ T cells sorted from blood. The chain uses TRBV11-2 and TRBJ1-2, with D possibly being TRBD1 (5 bases). The sequence was obtained from a woman aged 18 to 35 in good health. The CDR3 coding sequence is TGTGCCAGCAGCTCTTATAGACAGACTAACTATGGCTACACCTTC. Translating gives CASSSYRQTNYGYTF.